A single sample gave rise to the 5 T cell receptor beta chains below, sequenced in a study of OX40 agonist ivuxolimab in advanced cancers. Generated by immunoSEQ multiplex PCR, the TCRdb table keeps only in-frame clones and is missing some. The sample includes roughly 70,000 clones, approximately 88% of them seen just once. This sample comprised CD4+ or CD8+ T cells sorted from blood, obtained in a trial of the OX40 agonist ivuxolimab. The receptors originated from an adult with an advanced solid tumor such as melanoma, head and neck, liver or kidney cancer.

The DNA for the CDR3 is TGTGCCAGCAGTGTAGGGGACCAGAGGTGGACTGAAGCTTTCTTT. This translates into CASSVGDQRWTEAFF. This rearrangement joins TRBV2 to TRBJ1-1; perhaps TRBD1 as D (5 bases). V was shortened by 4 bases and J by 5 bases, with 17 bases between the two germline ends. The CDR3 totals 15 residues. Looked up from germline, CDR1 is SNHLY and CDR2 is FYNNEI.

V and J are TRBV30 and TRBJ2-7; 9 bases agree with TRBD2. Trimming at V came to 6 bases and at J to 3 bases, leaving 6 bases not matched to a gene. Germline assignment: CDR1 GTSNPN and CDR2 SVGIG (reference sequence). The CDR3 spans 13 residues. CDR3 protein: CACSGGNSYEQYF. The CDR3, as DNA: TGTGCCTGCAGCGGGGGGAATAGCTACGAGCAGTACTTC.

This chain links TRBV5-1 with TRBJ1-2, with 7 bases fitting TRBD1. Germline-derived CDR1 and CDR2 are SGHRS and YFSETQ. Trimming at V came to 4 bases and at J to 6 bases, leaving 6 bases not matched to a gene. The CDR3 is 13 residues long. The CDR3, as DNA: TGCGCCAGCAGCCGAGGGGGGACAGATGGCTACACCTTC. The encoded protein is CASSRGGTDGYTF.

The chain's CDR3 is CSVEDWTGDIAEAFF. In nucleotides, the CDR3 is TGCAGCGTTGAAGATTGGACAGGGGATATCGCTGAAGCTTTCTTT. This chain joins TRBV29-1 and TRBJ1-1, with 9 bases that match TRBD1. The CDR3 runs 15 residues. The V and J ends lost 0 bases and 6 bases, in that order; junction bases with no gene match: 8. Germline CDR1 SQVTM, CDR2 ANQGSEA.

This chain uses TRBV18 with TRBJ1-3; D call uncertain. This CDR3 is 15 amino acids long. From germline, CDR1 is KGHSH and CDR2 LQKENI. Trimming removed 1 base from V and 3 bases from J, with 10 bases in between. The CDR3 DNA sequence: TGTGCCAGCTCACCACTGACAACTGGTGGAAACACCATATATTTT. As protein: CASSPLTTGGNTIYF. Using reference TRBV18 and TRBJ1-3 for the parts outside the CDR3, the full variable domain is NAGVMQNPRHLVRRRGQEARLRCSPMKGHSHVYWYRQLPEEGLKFMVYLQKENIIDESGMPKERFSAEFPKEGPSILRIQQVVRGDSAAYFCASSPLTTGGNTIYFGEGSWLTVV.